Listed below are T cell receptor beta chains from one sample, sequenced in a study of T cell responses to AZD1222 COVID-19 vaccine. Clones were sequenced by immunoSEQ multiplex PCR, and TCRdb holds only the in-frame ones, with some missing. The data contain some 100,000 clones, 80% to 90% of them seen just once; the ten biggest clones take up about 3%. The sample here was peripheral blood, taken on day 0 of AZD1222 vaccination. The source is an adult in good health. The CDR3 runs from the conserved cysteine through the conserved F or W. Fields, in order: D gene, V gene, clone size, J gene, CDR3 protein, CDR3 DNA. The D gene is left open where the match is weak. Expanded clones get a size class; other rows say once, few or many, or leave the size out.

TRBD1	TRBV30	.	TRBJ1-2	CAWSVGQDAYGYTF	TGTGCCTGGAGTGTGGGACAGGACGCCTATGGCTACACCTTC
TRBD1	TRBV18	.	TRBJ1-6	CASSQDRGRSPLHF	TGTGCCAGCTCACAAGACAGGGGACGGTCACCCCTCCACTTT
TRBD2	TRBV3-1/TRBV3-2	.	TRBJ2-7	CASSRTSGGHEQYF	TGTGCCAGCAGTCGGACTAGCGGGGGACACGAGCAGTACTTC
TRBD2	TRBV18	.	TRBJ2-1	CASSPKGLGVVNEQFF	TGTGCCAGCTCACCAAAGGGACTAGGGGTGGTGAATGAGCAGTTCTTC
TRBD1	TRBV7-2	.	TRBJ1-6	CASSLAGQGNNSPLHF	TGTGCCAGCAGCTTGGCGGGACAGGGGAATAATTCACCCCTCCACTTT
.	TRBV15	.	TRBJ2-3	CATSTVVQGTTDTQYF	TGTGCCACCAGCACGGTTGTGCAGGGGACCACAGATACGCAGTATTTT
.	TRBV20-1	.	TRBJ2-7	CSAENDYEQYF	TGCAGTGCCGAGAACGACTACGAGCAGTACTTC
.	TRBV5-6	.	TRBJ1-1	CASSLQRPTEAFF	TGTGCCAGCAGCTTGCAGCGGCCCACTGAAGCTTTCTTT
TRBD1	TRBV19	.	TRBJ1-2	CASSMTGAVGYGYTF	TGTGCCAGTAGTATGACAGGGGCCGTGGGCTATGGCTACACCTTC
.	TRBV7-2	.	TRBJ2-7	CASSLALSVDYEQYF	TGTGCCAGCAGCTTAGCATTGTCGGTCGACTACGAGCAGTACTTC
.	TRBV25-1	.	TRBJ2-3	CASRAGVSHTDTQYF	TGTGCCAGCCGTGCCGGGGTCAGCCACACAGATACGCAGTATTTT
.	TRBV19	.	TRBJ2-7	CASSIGTGEQYF	TGTGCCAGTAGTATCGGAACAGGGGAGCAGTACTTC
.	TRBV18	once	TRBJ2-7	CASSPGTPSYEQYF	TGTGCCAGCTCACCCGGGACTCCCTCCTACGAGCAGTACTTC
TRBD1	TRBV19	.	TRBJ1-3	CASSSPGQGSGNTIYF	TGTGCCAGTAGTTCCCCGGGACAGGGCTCTGGAAACACCATATATTTT
.	TRBV3-1/TRBV3-2	.	TRBJ1-1	CASSQEPGSTEAFF	TGTGCCAGCAGCCAAGAACCGGGCTCCACTGAAGCTTTCTTT
.	TRBV4-1	.	TRBJ1-2	CASSQAKILQAGYTF	TGCGCCAGCAGCCAAGCTAAAATCCTCCAAGCGGGCTACACCTTC
.	TRBV7-2	.	TRBJ2-7	CASSLGYSTYEQYF	TGTGCCAGCAGCTTAGGATACAGTACCTACGAGCAGTACTTC
.	TRBV19	.	TRBJ2-1	CASSGLGRYNEQFF	TGTGCCAGTAGTGGATTGGGACGGTACAATGAGCAGTTCTTC
.	TRBV3-1/TRBV3-2	medium-sized	TRBJ2-7	CASSQDNSRASYEQYF	TGTGCCAGCAGCCAAGATAACAGCAGGGCGTCCTACGAGCAGTACTTC
.	TRBV7-9	.	TRBJ1-2	CASSFDGNFGGYTF	TGTGCCAGCAGCTTTGACGGGAACTTTGGAGGCTACACCTTC
.	TRBV5-1	.	TRBJ2-2	CASRTPGGVTGELFF	TGCGCCAGCAGAACCCCAGGGGGGGTCACCGGGGAGCTGTTTTTT
.	TRBV15	few	TRBJ1-5	CATSRDHNQPQHF	TGTGCCACCAGCAGAGATCACAATCAGCCCCAGCATTTT
TRBD1	TRBV29-1	.	TRBJ2-1	CSVPDRVRPNEQFF	TGCAGCGTCCCGGACAGGGTAAGGCCAAATGAGCAGTTCTTC
.	TRBV7-3	few	TRBJ2-7	CASSFAGAGEQYF	TGTGCCAGCAGCTTCGCGGGGGCCGGCGAGCAGTACTTC